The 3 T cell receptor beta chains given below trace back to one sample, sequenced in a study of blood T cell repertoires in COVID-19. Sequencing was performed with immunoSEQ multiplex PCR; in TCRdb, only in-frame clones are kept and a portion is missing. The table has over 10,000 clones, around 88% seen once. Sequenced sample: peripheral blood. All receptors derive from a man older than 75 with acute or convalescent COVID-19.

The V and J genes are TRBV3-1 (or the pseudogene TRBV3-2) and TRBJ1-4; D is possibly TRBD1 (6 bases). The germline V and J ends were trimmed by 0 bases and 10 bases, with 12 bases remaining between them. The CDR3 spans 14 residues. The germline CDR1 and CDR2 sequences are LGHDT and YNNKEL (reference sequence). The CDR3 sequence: CASSQDWVGGKLFF. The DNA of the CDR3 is TGTGCCAGCAGCCAAGATTGGGTAGGGGGAAAACTGTTTTTT.

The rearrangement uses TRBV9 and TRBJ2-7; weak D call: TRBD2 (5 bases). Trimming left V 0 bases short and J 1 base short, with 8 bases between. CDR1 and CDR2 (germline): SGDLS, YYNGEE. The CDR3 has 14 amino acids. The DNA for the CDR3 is TGTGCCAGCAGCGTAGTTCCGGGATCCTACGAGCAGTACTTC. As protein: CASSVVPGSYEQYF.

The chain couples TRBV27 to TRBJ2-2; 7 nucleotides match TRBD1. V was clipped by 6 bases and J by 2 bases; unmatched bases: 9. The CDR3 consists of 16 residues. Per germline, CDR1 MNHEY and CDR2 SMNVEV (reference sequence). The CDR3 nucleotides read TGTGCCAGCAGAGCGCTCGGGACAGACAACACCGGGGAGCTGTTTTTT. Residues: CASRALGTDNTGELFF.